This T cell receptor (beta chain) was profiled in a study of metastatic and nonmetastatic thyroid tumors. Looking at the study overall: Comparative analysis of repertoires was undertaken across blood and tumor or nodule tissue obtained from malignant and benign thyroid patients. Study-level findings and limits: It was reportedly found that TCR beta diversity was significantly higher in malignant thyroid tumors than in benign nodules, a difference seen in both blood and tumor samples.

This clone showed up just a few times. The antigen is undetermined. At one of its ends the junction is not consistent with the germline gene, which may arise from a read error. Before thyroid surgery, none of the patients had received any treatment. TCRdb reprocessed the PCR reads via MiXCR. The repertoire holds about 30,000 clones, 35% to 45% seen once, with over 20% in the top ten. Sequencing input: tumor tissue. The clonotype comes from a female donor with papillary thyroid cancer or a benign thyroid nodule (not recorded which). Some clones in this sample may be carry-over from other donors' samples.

The CDR3, as DNA: TGTGCCAGCAGCGATAGCGGGGGGGCCATCAATGAGCGGTCCTTC. Translated: CASSDSGGAINERSF. The rearrangement joins TRBV6-1 to TRBJ2-1; 11 bases fit TRBD2. The CDR3 covers 15 residues. Germline assignment: CDR1 MNHNS and CDR2 SASEGT.